These T cell receptor beta chains were read from a single sample in a study of T cells after yellow fever vaccination. Each CDR3 protein gets one entry after TCRdb re-called the 5' RACE reads with MiXCR. Found here are about 140,000 distinct CDR3 sequences, about 8% of them singletons; the top ten hold roughly 0.71%. The sample in question was CD4+ T cells sorted from PBMCs, obtained 5 days after the yellow fever booster vaccination. These receptors were obtained from a man between 25 and 39 years old who received the YFV17D yellow fever vaccine. The CDR3 runs from the conserved cysteine through the conserved F or W. A D gene is named only where the DNA matches it firmly. Not all rows give a size; the values are once, few, many and, for expanded clones, a class.

>-|TRBJ1-2|TRBV20-1|few
CSASPGAYGYTF
TGCAGTGCTAGTCCAGGGGCCTATGGCTACACCTTC
>TRBD1|TRBJ2-5|TRBV6-1|many
CASRKGTGLGETQYF
TGTGCCAGCAGGAAGGGGACAGGGCTAGGGGAGACCCAGTACTTC
>-|TRBJ2-2|TRBV7-9|many
CASSATVEHTGELFF
TGTGCCAGCAGCGCCACAGTGGAACACACCGGGGAGCTGTTTTTT
>TRBD2|TRBJ2-3|TRBV7-2|-
CASSPWTSGRVSYF
TGTGCCAGCAGCCCCTGGACTAGCGGGAGAGTCTCGTATTTT
>TRBD1|TRBJ2-1|TRBV27|many
CASRTGGPSQQFF
TGTGCCAGCAGGACAGGGGGGCCTAGCCAGCAGTTCTTC
>TRBD2|TRBJ2-3|TRBV20-1|many
CSALRPSSGKRTDTQYF
TGCAGTGCTCTCCGCCCCTCTAGCGGGAAGCGCACAGATACGCAGTATTTT
>-|TRBJ2-7|TRBV4-2|-
CASSPLQPGKQGYEQYF
TGTGCCAGCAGCCCCCTTCAACCAGGGAAACAGGGCTACGAGCAGTACTTC
>-|TRBJ1-2|TRBV18|-
CASSPGTDNYGYTF
TGTGCCAGCTCACCAGGGACGGACAACTATGGCTACACCTTC
>-|TRBJ2-2|TRBV11-2|many
CASSTTLGSNTGELFF
TGTGCCAGCAGCACCACGTTGGGTTCGAACACCGGGGAGCTGTTTTTT
>-|TRBJ2-2|TRBV28|-
CASRDSYTGELFF
TGTGCCAGCCGGGACTCCTACACCGGGGAGCTGTTTTTT
>-|TRBJ1-5|TRBV18|many
CASSPVGPRENQPQHF
TGTGCCAGCTCGCCCGTAGGGCCTAGGGAGAATCAGCCCCAGCATTTT
>TRBD2|TRBJ2-5|TRBV11-2|many
CASSSTRPGGRRQETQYF
TGTGCCAGCAGCTCAACCCGACCGGGCGGGAGGAGGCAAGAGACCCAGTACTTC
>-|TRBJ2-3|TRBV20-1|many
CSAVDRSTSTDTQYF
TGCAGTGCCGTAGACAGGTCGACTAGCACAGATACGCAGTATTTT
>-|TRBJ2-7|TRBV5-6|many
CASSTDMIRYEQYF
TGTGCCAGCAGCACGGACATGATCAGGTACGAGCAGTACTTC
>TRBD1|TRBJ2-1|TRBV12-3/TRBV12-4|many
CASSWGDRGPSYNEQFF
TGTGCCAGCAGTTGGGGTGACAGGGGCCCCTCCTACAATGAGCAGTTCTTC
>TRBD2|TRBJ2-3|TRBV10-2|many
CASSFTSGSTDTQYF
TGCGCCAGCAGTTTTACTAGCGGGAGCACAGATACGCAGTATTTT
>-|TRBJ2-1|TRBV5-1|many
CASRSVGGSYNEQFF
TGCGCCAGCAGAAGTGTTGGGGGCTCCTACAATGAGCAGTTCTTC
>TRBD1|TRBJ1-2|TRBV20-1|many
CIARAGGFGYTF
TGCATTGCTAGGGCAGGGGGCTTTGGCTACACCTTC
>-|TRBJ2-6|TRBV20-1|many
CSARPPGANVLTF
TGCAGTGCTAGGCCTCCTGGGGCCAACGTCCTGACTTTC
>-|TRBJ2-7|TRBV29-1|-
CSALGNNYEQYF
TGCAGCGCTCTAGGGAATAACTACGAGCAGTACTTC
>-|TRBJ2-7|TRBV20-1|-
CSAAGNEQYF
TGCAGTGCGGCGGGGAACGAGCAGTACTTC
>-|TRBJ2-7|TRBV5-1|many
CASSFGGIYDEQYF
TGCGCCAGCAGCTTCGGGGGAATCTACGACGAGCAGTACTTC
>-|TRBJ2-3|TRBV5-4|few
CASSQPGASDTQYF
TGTGCCAGCAGCCAGCCGGGCGCTTCAGATACGCAGTATTTT
>TRBD2|TRBJ2-7|TRBV20-1|many
CSARDPSGRSYEQYF
TGCAGTGCTAGAGATCCTAGCGGGAGATCTTACGAGCAGTACTTC
>-|TRBJ2-3|TRBV7-9|-
CASPGAVGTDTQYF
TGTGCCAGCCCTGGGGCGGTTGGCACAGATACGCAGTATTTT
>TRBD1|TRBJ2-7|TRBV12-3/TRBV12-4|many
CASILGQGDEQYF
TGTGCCAGCATCCTGGGACAGGGTGATGAGCAGTACTTC
>-|TRBJ2-7|TRBV5-6|many
CASSFPGTLTEQYF
TGTGCCAGCAGCTTCCCAGGAACCTTAACCGAGCAGTACTTC
>-|TRBJ2-1|TRBV7-9|many
CASMASFNEQFF
TGTGCCAGCATGGCTTCTTTCAATGAGCAGTTCTTC
>TRBD1|TRBJ1-2|TRBV20-1|many
CSAADTVGGGAGYTF
TGCAGTGCCGCAGACACTGTAGGAGGGGGCGCTGGCTACACCTTC
>-|TRBJ2-7|TRBV6-6|many
CATGAEFEQYF
TGTGCCACCGGGGCCGAGTTCGAGCAGTACTTC
>-|TRBJ2-1|TRBV9|many
CASSPRASDDNEQFF
TGTGCCAGCAGCCCCCGGGCTAGCGACGACAATGAGCAGTTCTTC
>-|TRBJ1-1|TRBV5-1|many
CASSLVDRRSTEAFF
TGCGCCAGCAGCTTGGTAGATAGAAGGAGTACTGAAGCTTTCTTT
>-|TRBJ1-1|TRBV7-2|many
CASSTRTGTEAFF
TGTGCCAGCAGCACCCGAACTGGGACTGAAGCTTTCTTT
>TRBD2|TRBJ2-7|TRBV20-1|many
CSASALAGQSYEQYF
TGCAGTGCTTCCGCTTTAGCGGGGCAATCCTACGAGCAGTACTTC
>-|TRBJ1-1|TRBV20-1|many
CSASVGGAGTEAFF
TGCAGTGCTAGCGTCGGGGGCGCGGGCACTGAAGCTTTCTTT
>-|TRBJ2-7|TRBV7-6|few
CASSLGSPGGPYEQYF
TGTGCCAGCAGCTTAGGTTCGCCAGGCGGGCCCTACGAGCAGTACTTC
>-|TRBJ2-7|TRBV12-3/TRBV12-4|many
CASRLDSSYEQYF
TGTGCCAGCAGACTGGACAGTTCCTACGAGCAGTACTTC
>-|TRBJ2-1|TRBV30|many
CAWTGAEQQFF
TGTGCCTGGACGGGGGCAGAACAGCAGTTCTTC
>TRBD2|TRBJ2-7|TRBV6-1|many
CASSLRTSGRAYEQYF
TGTGCCAGCAGTCTGCGGACTAGCGGTCGGGCCTACGAGCAGTACTTC
>-|TRBJ2-1|TRBV5-1|many
CASYDGAEEQFF
TGCGCCAGCTACGATGGAGCCGAGGAGCAGTTCTTC
>TRBD2|TRBJ2-3|TRBV24-1|many
CATSDLPSGDTQYF
TGTGCCACCAGTGATTTGCCTAGCGGAGATACGCAGTATTTT
>TRBD2|TRBJ2-1|TRBV12-3/TRBV12-4|many
CASRESGMFHNEQFF
TGTGCCAGCAGGGAAAGCGGGATGTTCCACAATGAGCAGTTCTTC
>TRBD1|TRBJ2-3|TRBV7-2|many
CASSPGQAADTQYF
TGTGCCAGCAGCCCGGGACAGGCTGCAGATACGCAGTATTTT
>TRBD2|TRBJ2-5|TRBV7-9|many
CASSFGLAGGETQYF
TGTGCCAGCAGCTTCGGGCTAGCGGGAGGAGAGACCCAGTACTTC
>-|TRBJ2-1|TRBV5-1|many
CASSSNEYNEQFF
TGCGCCAGCAGCTCGAACGAATACAATGAGCAGTTCTTC
>-|TRBJ2-3|TRBV6-5|many
CASSYRLSTVKTSTDTQYF
TGTGCCAGCAGTTACAGGCTGTCGACCGTCAAAACTAGCACAGATACGCAGTATTTT
>-|TRBJ1-1|TRBV7-9|many
CASSPVTGNTEAFF
TGTGCCAGCAGTCCCGTGACAGGGAACACTGAAGCTTTCTTT